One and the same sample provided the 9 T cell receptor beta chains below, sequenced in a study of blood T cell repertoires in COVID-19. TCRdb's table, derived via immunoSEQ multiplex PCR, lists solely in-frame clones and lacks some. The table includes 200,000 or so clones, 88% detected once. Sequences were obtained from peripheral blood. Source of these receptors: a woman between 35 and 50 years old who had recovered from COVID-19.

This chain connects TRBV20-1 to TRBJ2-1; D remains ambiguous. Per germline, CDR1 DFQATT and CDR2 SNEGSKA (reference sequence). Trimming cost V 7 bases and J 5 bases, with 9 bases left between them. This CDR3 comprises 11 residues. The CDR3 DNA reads TGCAGTGGGAGACGGGACAATGAGCAGTTCTTC. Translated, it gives CSGRRDNEQFF.

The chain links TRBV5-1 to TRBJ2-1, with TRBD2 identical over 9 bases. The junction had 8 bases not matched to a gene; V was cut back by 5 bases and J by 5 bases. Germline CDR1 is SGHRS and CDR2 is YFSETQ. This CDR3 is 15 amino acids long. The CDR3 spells CASSMVASGNNEQFF. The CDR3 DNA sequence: TGCGCCAGCAGTATGGTTGCTAGCGGGAACAATGAGCAGTTCTTC.

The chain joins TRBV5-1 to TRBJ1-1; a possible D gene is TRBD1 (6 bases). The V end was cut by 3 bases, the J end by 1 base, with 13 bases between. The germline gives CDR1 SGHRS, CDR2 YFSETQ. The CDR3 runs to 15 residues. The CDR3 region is CASSSLQGRNTEAFF. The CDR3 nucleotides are TGCGCCAGCAGCTCGCTGCAGGGGAGGAACACTGAAGCTTTCTTT.

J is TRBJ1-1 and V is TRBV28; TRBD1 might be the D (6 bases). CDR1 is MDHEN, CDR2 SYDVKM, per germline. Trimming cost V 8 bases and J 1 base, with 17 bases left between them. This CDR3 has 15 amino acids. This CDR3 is CASRPPGHQNTEAFF. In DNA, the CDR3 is TGTGCCAGCCGGCCCCCGGGACATCAGAACACTGAAGCTTTCTTT.

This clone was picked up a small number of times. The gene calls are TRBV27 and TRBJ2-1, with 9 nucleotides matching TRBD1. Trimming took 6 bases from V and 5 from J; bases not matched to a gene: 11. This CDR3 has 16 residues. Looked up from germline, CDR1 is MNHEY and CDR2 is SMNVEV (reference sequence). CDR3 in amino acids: CASRNFGDRVNNEQFF. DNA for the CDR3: TGTGCCAGCAGGAATTTCGGGGACAGGGTTAACAATGAGCAGTTCTTC.

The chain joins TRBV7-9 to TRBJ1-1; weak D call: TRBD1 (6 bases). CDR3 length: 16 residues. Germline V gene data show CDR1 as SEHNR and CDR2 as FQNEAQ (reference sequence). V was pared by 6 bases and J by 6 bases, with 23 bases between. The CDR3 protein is CASSLFSTGRRSEAFF. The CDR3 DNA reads TGTGCCAGCAGTCTGTTTTCTACAGGGCGGAGGTCTGAAGCTTTCTTT.

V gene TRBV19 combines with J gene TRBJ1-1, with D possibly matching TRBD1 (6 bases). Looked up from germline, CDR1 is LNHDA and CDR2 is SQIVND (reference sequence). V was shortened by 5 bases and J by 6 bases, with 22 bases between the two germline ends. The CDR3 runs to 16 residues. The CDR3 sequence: CASSPQQGLITPEAFF. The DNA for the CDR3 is TGTGCCAGTAGTCCTCAACAGGGTTTGATAACCCCTGAAGCTTTCTTT.

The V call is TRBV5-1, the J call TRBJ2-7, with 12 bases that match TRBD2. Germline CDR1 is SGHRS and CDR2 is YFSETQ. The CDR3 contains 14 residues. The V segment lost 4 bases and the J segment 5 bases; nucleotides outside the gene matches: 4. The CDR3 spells CASSQTSGRDEQYF. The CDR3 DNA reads TGCGCCAGCAGCCAGACTAGCGGGAGAGACGAGCAGTACTTC. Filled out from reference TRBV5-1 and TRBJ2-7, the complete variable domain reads KAGVTQTPRYLIKTRGQQVTLSCSPISGHRSVSWYQQTPGQGLQFLFEYFSETQRNKGNFPGRFSGRQFSNSRSEMNVSTLELGDSALYLCASSQTSGRDEQYFGPGTRLTVT.

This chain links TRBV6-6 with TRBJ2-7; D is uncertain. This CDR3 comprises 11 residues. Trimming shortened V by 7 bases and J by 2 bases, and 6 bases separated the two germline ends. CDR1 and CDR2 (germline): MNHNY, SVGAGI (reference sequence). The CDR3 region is CASKGAYEQYF. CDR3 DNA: TGTGCCAGCAAAGGAGCCTACGAGCAGTACTTC.